The text below deals with one T cell receptor (beta chain). What it recognizes is unknown. Use of 60 Vbeta and 13 Jbeta primers characterized the PCR. Assay: immunoSEQ multiplex PCR; the TCRdb copy retains only in-frame clones and omits some. The sample yields some 120,000 clones, around 80% seen once. These data originate in a study of cytomegalovirus exposure and HLA in healthy donors. Study-level background: Drawn from HLA-typed donors, some 80 million unique TCRs were held in an early data release. Findings of the study overall: CMV serostatus alone was available as immune exposure information. In an earlier analysis, most TCR beta V segments were productive about 87% or about 30% of the time. A missense DCLRE1C variant was associated with V- and J-gene trimming of TCR beta chains in a later analysis, and an independent cohort replicated the association.

Per the germline V gene, CDR1 is MNHNS and CDR2 is SASEGT. The CDR3 spans 14 residues. V dropped 5 bases and J dropped 3; count of bases not matched to a gene: 3. The chain carries TRBV6-1 and TRBJ1-4; TRBD1 agrees at 7 bases. Sequenced input: PBMCs. The TCR comes from a woman aged 60-75 years in good health and CMV-seropositive. CDR3 DNA sequence: TGTGCCAGCAGTACAGGGGAGGCTAATGAAAAACTGTTTTTT. Protein sequence: CASSTGEANEKLFF.